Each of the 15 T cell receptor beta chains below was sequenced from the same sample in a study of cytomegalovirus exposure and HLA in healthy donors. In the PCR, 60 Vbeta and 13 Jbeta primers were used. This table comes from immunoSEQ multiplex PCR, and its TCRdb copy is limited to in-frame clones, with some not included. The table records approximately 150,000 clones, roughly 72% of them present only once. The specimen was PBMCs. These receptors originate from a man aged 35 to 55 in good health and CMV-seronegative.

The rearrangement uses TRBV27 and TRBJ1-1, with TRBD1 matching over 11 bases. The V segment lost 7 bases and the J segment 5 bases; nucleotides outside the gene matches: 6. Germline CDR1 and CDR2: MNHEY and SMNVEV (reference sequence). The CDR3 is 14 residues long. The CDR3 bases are TGTGCCAGCAACCGGGGGACAGGGGGAACTGAAGCTTTCTTT. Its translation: CASNRGTGGTEAFF.

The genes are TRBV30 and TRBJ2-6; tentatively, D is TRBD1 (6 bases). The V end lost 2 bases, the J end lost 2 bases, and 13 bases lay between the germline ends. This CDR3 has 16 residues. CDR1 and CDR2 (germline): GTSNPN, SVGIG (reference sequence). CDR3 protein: CAWSYLNRAGANVLTF. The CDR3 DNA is TGTGCCTGGAGTTACCTTAACAGGGCTGGGGCCAACGTCCTGACTTTC.

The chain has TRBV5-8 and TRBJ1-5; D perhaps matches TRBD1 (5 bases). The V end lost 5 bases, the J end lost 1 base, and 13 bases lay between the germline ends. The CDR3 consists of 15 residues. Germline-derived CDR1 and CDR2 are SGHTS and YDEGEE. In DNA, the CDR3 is TGTGCCAGCAGTCGAACGGGGGAGAGCAATCAGCCCCAGCATTTT. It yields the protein CASSRTGESNQPQHF.

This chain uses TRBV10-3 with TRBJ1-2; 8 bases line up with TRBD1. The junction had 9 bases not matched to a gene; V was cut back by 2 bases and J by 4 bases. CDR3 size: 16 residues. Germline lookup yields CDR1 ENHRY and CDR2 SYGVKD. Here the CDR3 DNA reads TGTGCCATCAGTGAGCCCCTGACAGGGGAAAGCTATGGCTACACCTTC. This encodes CAISEPLTGESYGYTF.

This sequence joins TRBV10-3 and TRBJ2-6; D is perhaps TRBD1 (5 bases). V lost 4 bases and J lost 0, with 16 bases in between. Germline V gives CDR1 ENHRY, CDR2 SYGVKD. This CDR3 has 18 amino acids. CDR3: CAISVGADFRSGANVLTF. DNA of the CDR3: TGTGCCATCAGTGTAGGGGCAGACTTCCGCTCTGGGGCCAACGTCCTGACTTTC.

CDR3 region: CAWKQGFVYEQYF. The CDR3, as DNA: TGTGCCTGGAAACAGGGGTTTGTCTACGAGCAGTACTTC. J is TRBJ2-7 and V is TRBV30; TRBD1 matches at 7 bases. Trimming removed 4 bases from V and 3 bases from J; junction bases left unmatched: 6. The CDR3 contains 13 residues. Germline-derived CDR1 and CDR2 are GTSNPN and SVGIG (reference sequence).

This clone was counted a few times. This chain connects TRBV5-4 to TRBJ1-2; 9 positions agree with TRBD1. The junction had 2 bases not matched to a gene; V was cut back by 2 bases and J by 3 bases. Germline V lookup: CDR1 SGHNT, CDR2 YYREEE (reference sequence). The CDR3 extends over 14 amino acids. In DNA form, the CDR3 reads TGTGCCAGCAGCTTCCGGACAGGGGACTATGGCTACACCTTC. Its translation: CASSFRTGDYGYTF.

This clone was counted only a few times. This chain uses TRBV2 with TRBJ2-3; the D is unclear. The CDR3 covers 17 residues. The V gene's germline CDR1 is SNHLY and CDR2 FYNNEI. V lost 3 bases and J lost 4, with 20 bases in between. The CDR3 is CASSEAWPAAEADTQYF. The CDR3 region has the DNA TGTGCCAGCAGTGAGGCGTGGCCCGCAGCAGAGGCAGATACGCAGTATTTT.

CDR3 coding DNA: TGTGCCAGCAGTTCCCCCTCCGGGGCGAACACCGGGGAGCTGTTTTTT. Protein: CASSSPSGANTGELFF. V and J are TRBV6-5 and TRBJ2-2, with D perhaps TRBD2 (5 bases). The germline V gene encodes CDR1 MNHEY and CDR2 SVGAGI. The CDR3 runs 16 residues. V was trimmed by 4 bases and J by 0 bases, leaving 12 bases between them.

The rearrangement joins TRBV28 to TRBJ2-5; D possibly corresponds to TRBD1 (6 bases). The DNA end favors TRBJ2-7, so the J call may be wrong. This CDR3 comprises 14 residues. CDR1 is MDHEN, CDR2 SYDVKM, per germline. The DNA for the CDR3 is TGTGCCAGCAGTTTTCTGGGGGCCGACTACGAGCAGTACTTC. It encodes CASSFLGADYEQYF.

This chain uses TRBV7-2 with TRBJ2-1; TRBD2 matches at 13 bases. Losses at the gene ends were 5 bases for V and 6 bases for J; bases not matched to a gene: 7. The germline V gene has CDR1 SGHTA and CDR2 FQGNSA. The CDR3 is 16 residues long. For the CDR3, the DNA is TGTGCCAGCAGCCGCGGACTAGCGGGAGCGGTCAATGAGCAGTTCTTC. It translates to CASSRGLAGAVNEQFF.

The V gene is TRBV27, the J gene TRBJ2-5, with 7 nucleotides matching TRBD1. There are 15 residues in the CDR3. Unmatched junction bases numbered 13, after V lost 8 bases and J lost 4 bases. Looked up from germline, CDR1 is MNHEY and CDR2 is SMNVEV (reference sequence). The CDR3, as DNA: TGTGCCAGCCAAAGGACAGGCGAAGTCCTAGAGACCCAGTACTTC. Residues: CASQRTGEVLETQYF.

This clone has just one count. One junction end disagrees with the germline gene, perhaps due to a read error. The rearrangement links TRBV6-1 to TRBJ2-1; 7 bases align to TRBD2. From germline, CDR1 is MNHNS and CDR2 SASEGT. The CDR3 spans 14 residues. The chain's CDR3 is CASGWRGKYNEQLF. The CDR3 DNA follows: TGTGCCAGCGGATGGCGGGGGAAATACAATGAGCAGCTCTTC.

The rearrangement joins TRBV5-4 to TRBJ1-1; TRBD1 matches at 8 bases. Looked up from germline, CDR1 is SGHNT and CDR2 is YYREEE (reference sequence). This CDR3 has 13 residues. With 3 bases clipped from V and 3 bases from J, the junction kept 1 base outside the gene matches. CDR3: CASSWGQDTEAFF. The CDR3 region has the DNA TGTGCCAGCAGCTGGGGACAGGACACTGAAGCTTTCTTT. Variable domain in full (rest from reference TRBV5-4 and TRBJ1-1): ETGVTQSPTHLIKTRGQQVTLRCSSQSGHNTVSWYQQALGQGPQFIFQYYREEENGRGNFPPRFSGLQFPNYSSELNVNALELDDSALYLCASSWGQDTEAFFGQGTRLTVV.

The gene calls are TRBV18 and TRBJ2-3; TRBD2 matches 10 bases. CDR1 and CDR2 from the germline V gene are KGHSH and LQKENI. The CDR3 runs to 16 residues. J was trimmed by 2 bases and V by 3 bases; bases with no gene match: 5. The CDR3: CASSPLAGGDTDTQYF. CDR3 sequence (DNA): TGTGCCAGCTCACCCTTAGCGGGGGGCGACACAGATACGCAGTATTTT.